Presented here are 17 T cell receptor beta chains from one specimen sequenced in a study of blood T cell repertoires in COVID-19. The repertoire was sequenced with immunoSEQ multiplex PCR; TCRdb's copy has only in-frame clones and lacks some. This sample has 350,000 to 500,000 clones, with about 88% found just once. Input material: PBMCs or T cells enriched from blood (not recorded which). Every receptor here comes from a woman between 18 and 29 years old who had been exposed to COVID-19.

The chain combines TRBV9 with TRBJ1-3; D remains ambiguous. The V end lost 3 bases, the J end lost 0 bases, and 13 bases lay between the germline ends. The CDR3 extends over 16 amino acids. CDR1 is SGDLS and CDR2 is YYNGEE in the germline V gene. DNA for the CDR3: TGTGCCAGCAGCGGGGTTCTAGGTAGCTCTGGAAACACCATATATTTT. Translating it yields CASSGVLGSSGNTIYF.

The chain carries TRBV4-1 and TRBJ2-1, with 11 nucleotides matching TRBD2. CDR3 length equals 17 residues. V shed 1 base, J shed 7 bases, and the junction held 9 bases outside the gene matches. Germline V gene sequence: CDR1 MGHRA, CDR2 YSYEKL. The CDR3 loop reads CASSQGFTSGSWNEQFF. The CDR3 coding sequence is TGCGCCAGCAGCCAAGGGTTTACTAGCGGGAGTTGGAATGAGCAGTTCTTC.

This sequence joins TRBV6-2 or TRBV6-3 and TRBJ2-5, with 7 bases that match TRBD2. The CDR3 has 15 residues. The V and J ends lost 6 bases and 6 bases, in that order; junction bases with no gene match: 13. Per germline, CDR1 MNHEY and CDR2 SVGEGT. This CDR3 reads CASSSGAGSAKTQYF. The CDR3 nucleotides read TGTGCCAGCAGCTCGGGAGCGGGGAGTGCCAAGACCCAGTACTTC.

CDR3 residues: CAISSLGQSFYEQYF. The CDR3 coding sequence is TGTGCCATCAGCTCACTAGGACAGTCTTTCTACGAGCAGTACTTC. This sequence joins TRBV10-3 and TRBJ2-7, with D perhaps TRBD1 (6 bases). The CDR3 has 15 residues. V dropped 6 bases and J dropped 3 bases, with 18 bases sitting between them. CDR1 ENHRY and CDR2 SYGVKD come from the germline V gene.

CDR3 nucleotides: TGCGCCAGCAGCTTGCAGGGGTCGAACACCGGGGAGCTGTTTTTT. Its translation: CASSLQGSNTGELFF. The chain combines TRBV5-1 with TRBJ2-2; perhaps TRBD1 as D (6 bases). V lost 1 base to trimming and J lost 0 bases, with 7 bases between them. The CDR3 consists of 15 residues. CDR1 is SGHRS and CDR2 is YFSETQ in the germline V gene.

V usage is TRBV30 and J usage is TRBJ1-1, with D uncertain. Germline lookup yields CDR1 GTSNPN and CDR2 SVGIG (reference sequence). Deletions cut 0 bases from V and 5 bases from J, with 10 bases between. The CDR3 is 13 residues long. The CDR3 here is CAWSVRVTTEAFF. The CDR3 bases are TGTGCCTGGAGTGTACGGGTAACGACTGAAGCTTTCTTT.

The gene calls are TRBV20-1 and TRBJ2-5, with D possibly TRBD1 on 5 matching bases. Germline V gives CDR1 DFQATT, CDR2 SNEGSKA (reference sequence). The CDR3 is 11 amino acids. The CDR3 DNA follows: TGCCTACAGGAGTGCCAAGAGACCCAGTACTTC. Translation: CLQECQETQYF.

The rearrangement uses TRBV6-4 and TRBJ2-1; D unresolved. The V end lost 4 bases, the J end lost 0 bases, and 7 bases lay between the germline ends. CDR3 length: 14 residues. The germline gives CDR1 MRHNA, CDR2 SNTAGT. For the CDR3, the DNA is TGTGCCAGCAGTGTGGAGAGCTCCTACAATGAGCAGTTCTTC. This gives the protein CASSVESSYNEQFF.

The table lists this clone with a count of one. The J gene is TRBJ2-1, the V gene TRBV15; 12 nucleotides align to TRBD1. CDR1 LNHNV and CDR2 YYDKDF come from the germline V gene (reference sequence). The CDR3 has 16 amino acids. After removal of 0 bases from V and 7 bases from J, the junction contained 4 bases not matched to a gene. The CDR3 DNA reads as TGTGCCACCAGCAGAGAGGGGACAGGGGGCATGAATGAGCAGTTCTTC. Translating it yields CATSREGTGGMNEQFF.

This sequence joins TRBV24-1 and TRBJ2-7; 11 nucleotides match TRBD1. V shed 4 bases, J shed 3 bases, and the junction held 4 bases outside the gene matches. The CDR3 has 15 residues. Germline loops: CDR1 KGHDR, CDR2 SFDVKD. The CDR3: CATSDPGQGDYEQYF. CDR3 DNA: TGTGCCACCAGTGACCCGGGACAGGGGGACTACGAGCAGTACTTC.

The genes are TRBV29-1 and TRBJ1-1; D ambiguous. With 3 bases removed from V and 0 bases from J, the gap between germline ends came to 8 bases. The CDR3 has 13 amino acids. Germline loops: CDR1 SQVTM, CDR2 ANQGSEA. CDR3 loop: CSVEDGVNTEAFF. The DNA for the CDR3 is TGCAGCGTTGAGGATGGAGTGAACACTGAAGCTTTCTTT.

This rearrangement joins TRBV19 to TRBJ2-3; TRBD1 matches 9 bases. The V gene's germline CDR1 is LNHDA and CDR2 SQIVND (reference sequence). The V and J ends lost 10 bases and 6 bases, in that order; junction bases with no gene match: 8. The CDR3 has 13 residues. CDR3 sequence (DNA): TGTGCCACCGCGGACAGGGGTGGGGATACGCAGTATTTT. It encodes CATADRGGDTQYF.

The V gene is TRBV2, the J gene TRBJ2-1, with D tentatively TRBD2 (5 bases). Germline-derived CDR1 and CDR2 are SNHLY and FYNNEI. There are 12 residues in the CDR3. V was trimmed by 8 bases and J by 6 bases, leaving 11 bases between them. CDR3 amino acids: CASPIASNEQFF. Here the CDR3 DNA reads TGTGCCAGCCCAATAGCGTCCAATGAGCAGTTCTTC.

A few counts support this clone. This chain joins TRBV5-4 and TRBJ2-1; 9 bases are shared with TRBD1. V gave up 3 bases and J gave up 2 bases; unmatched junction bases: 3. The length of the CDR3 is 15 residues. The germline CDR1 and CDR2 sequences are SGHNT and YYREEE (reference sequence). The CDR3 bases are TGTGCCAGCAGCTACGGACAGGGGACCTACAATGAGCAGTTCTTC. Its protein is CASSYGQGTYNEQFF.

This sequence joins TRBV30 and TRBJ2-1; TRBD2 matches at 11 bases. With 4 bases clipped from V and 7 bases from J, the junction kept 9 bases outside the gene matches. Germline V gives CDR1 GTSNPN, CDR2 SVGIG (reference sequence). This CDR3 is built from 15 residues. The CDR3 here is CAWNLAGGRGNEQFF. In DNA form, the CDR3 reads TGTGCCTGGAACCTAGCGGGGGGTCGGGGGAATGAGCAGTTCTTC.

This chain connects TRBV5-1 to TRBJ1-1; 7 bases agree with TRBD1. V dropped 5 bases and J dropped 11; count of bases not matched to a gene: 9. CDR3 length equals 12 residues. The V gene's germline CDR1 is SGHRS and CDR2 YFSETQ. Here the CDR3 DNA reads TGCGCCAGCAGACAATTGGGACAGTTGGCTTTCTTT. Its translation is CASRQLGQLAFF. Using reference TRBV5-1 and TRBJ1-1 for the parts outside the CDR3, the full variable domain is KAGVTQTPRYLIKTRGQQVTLSCSPISGHRSVSWYQQTPGQGLQFLFEYFSETQRNKGNFPGRFSGRQFSNSRSEMNVSTLELGDSALYLCASRQLGQLAFFGQGTRLTVV.

The chain employs TRBV9 and TRBJ2-3; 8 nucleotides line up with TRBD2. J was trimmed by 2 bases and V by 4 bases; bases with no gene match: 9. Germline lookup yields CDR1 SGDLS and CDR2 YYNGEE. The CDR3 has 16 residues. For the CDR3, the DNA is TGTGCCAGCAGCCCTCTAGGGACTAGGACCACAGATACGCAGTATTTT. This encodes CASSPLGTRTTDTQYF.